This T cell receptor (beta chain) was sequenced for a study of human T cells and chemical hapten exposure. At the level of the study: Researchers reported sensitizing a roughly 2 cm by roughly 2 cm upper inner arm skin site with 2% DPC.

Study-level results: Sensitizing to DPC left TCRs with a frequency above 1 in 1000 unaltered. Expanded TCR counts at PT1 went up together with patch test score, a positive correlation.

The V end was cut by 2 bases, the J end by 1 base, with 12 bases between. CDR3 length equals 15 residues. Germline assignment: CDR1 MNHNY and CDR2 SVGAGI (reference sequence). TCRdb reprocessed the RACE reads with MiXCR, giving one entry per CDR3 protein. Among about 180,000 distinct CDR3 sequences listed, just under 30% were seen once. Time point denoted: pre-sensitization, week 0. Treatment: therapeutic diphenylcyclopropenone sensitization with weekly scalp DPC. Those who donated were patients with alopecia, 18 to 70 years of age, and suitable for DPC. As to this clonotype: The antigen is not known.

This chain joins TRBV6-6 and TRBJ2-7, with D possibly TRBD2 on 5 matching bases. Here the sequenced sample was whole blood, taken in connection with sensitization to the hapten diphenylcyclopropenone (DPC). The receptor's source is a young woman with alopecia areata. Some clones in this sample may be carry-over from other donors' samples. CDR3 coding DNA: TGTGCCAGCAGTTACAGTGACTATTCATCCTACGAGCAGTACTTC. Its protein is CASSYSDYSSYEQYF.